The 26 T cell receptor beta chains listed next were all sequenced from one sample in a study of technical replicates of blood from a few donors. The assay was immunoSEQ multiplex PCR, and TCRdb's table has in-frame clones only and misses some. The table records around 93,000 clones, 85% to 95% of them present only once. The sequencing sample was made of T cells isolated from PBMCs. The source of these receptors is a human donor in good health.

V gene TRBV6-6 combines with J gene TRBJ1-2, with TRBD1 matching 7 bases. Germline CDR1 is MNHNY and CDR2 is SVGAGI (reference sequence). The CDR3 runs 13 residues. Unmatched junction bases numbered 6, after V lost 5 bases and J lost 6 bases. The CDR3, as DNA: TGTGCCAGCAGTCACGAAGACAGGGATGGCTACACCTTC. This encodes CASSHEDRDGYTF.

V and J are TRBV9 and TRBJ2-7; TRBD2 matches 10 bases. This CDR3 comprises 14 residues. V dropped 3 bases and J dropped 4; count of bases not matched to a gene: 4. Germline V gene sequence: CDR1 SGDLS, CDR2 YYNGEE. As DNA, the CDR3 is TGTGCCAGCAGCGCCGGACTAGCGGCTTACGAGCAGTACTTC. Protein product: CASSAGLAAYEQYF. The variable domain in full, with the rest retrieved from reference TRBV9 and TRBJ2-7, is DSGVTQTPKHLITATGQRVTLRCSPRSGDLSVYWYQQSLDQGLQFLIQYYNGEERAKGNILERFSAQQFPDLHSELNLSSLELGDSALYFCASSAGLAAYEQYFGPGTRLTVT.

This chain connects TRBV15 to TRBJ2-7; maybe TRBD2 (7 bases). Per the germline V gene, CDR1 is LNHNV and CDR2 is YYDKDF (reference sequence). V was cut by 1 base and J by 6 bases, with 22 bases left in between. This CDR3 comprises 17 residues. In DNA form, the CDR3 reads TGTGCCACCAGCAGAGTCGGCGGGAGAGGGGGGCTGGGCGAGCAGTACTTC. It encodes CATSRVGGRGGLGEQYF.

V is TRBV19 and J is TRBJ2-7; TRBD2 matches 13 bases. Germline loops: CDR1 LNHDA, CDR2 SQIVND (reference sequence). V gave up 5 bases and J gave up 5 bases; unmatched junction bases: 3. The CDR3 has 14 residues. CDR3 DNA: TGTGCCAGTAGTTTCGGACTAGCGGGAGACGAGCAGTACTTC. Residues: CASSFGLAGDEQYF.

Here the CDR3 reads CAGQTNEKLFF. The DNA for the CDR3 is TGTGCCGGCCAAACTAATGAAAAACTGTTTTTT. V and J are TRBV28 and TRBJ1-4; D is uncertain. V was trimmed by 11 bases and J by 1 base, leaving 5 bases between them. Germline CDR1 MDHEN, CDR2 SYDVKM. This CDR3 region has 11 residues.

The CDR3, as DNA: TGTGCCAGCAGCGTAGGGGAGTCTGGAAACACCATATATTTT. The encoded protein is CASSVGESGNTIYF. The V and J genes are TRBV9 and TRBJ1-3; D is unclear. Trimming stripped 0 bases from V and 1 base from J, with 5 bases between. Germline V lookup: CDR1 SGDLS, CDR2 YYNGEE. CDR3 length: 14 amino acids.

The rearrangement uses TRBV14 and TRBJ2-3, with 10 positions matching TRBD2. Germline V lookup: CDR1 SGHDN, CDR2 FVKESK. The CDR3 extends over 17 amino acids. With V trimmed by 4 bases and J by 0 bases, 7 bases remained unmatched. CDR3 sequence (DNA): TGTGCCAGCAGCCTGGGACTAGCGAGATCTAGCACAGATACGCAGTATTTT. Translation gives CASSLGLARSSTDTQYF.

CDR3 nucleotide sequence: TGTGCCATCAGTGAACCAGGGTCCCTCAACACTGAAGCTTTCTTT. The encoded protein is CAISEPGSLNTEAFF. V is TRBV10-3 and J is TRBJ1-1; D may be TRBD1 (5 bases). This CDR3 has 15 amino acids. CDR1 and CDR2 from the germline V gene are ENHRY and SYGVKD. V gave up 3 bases and J gave up 2 bases, with 13 bases separating them.

This chain uses TRBV14 with TRBJ2-2; D remains ambiguous. This CDR3 is built from 11 residues. Germline loops: CDR1 SGHDN, CDR2 FVKESK. CDR3 sequence reads: CVGTNTGELFF. The CDR3 nucleotides read TGTGTTGGCACGAACACCGGGGAGCTGTTTTTT.

Only one count was recorded for this clone. The chain is built from TRBV7-2 and TRBJ2-7; D perhaps matches TRBD2 (6 bases). Germline CDR1 SGHTA, CDR2 FQGNSA. V gave up 5 bases and J gave up 0 bases, with 11 bases separating them. This CDR3 is built from 14 residues. CDR3 loop: CASSLDGSSYEQYF. CDR3 DNA: TGTGCCAGCAGCCTGGACGGGAGCTCCTACGAGCAGTACTTC. The whole variable domain, remainder taken from reference TRBV7-2 and TRBJ2-7, is GAGVSQSPSNKVTEKGKDVELRCDPISGHTALYWYRQSLGQGLEFLIYFQGNSAPDKSGLPSDRFSAERTGGSVSTLTIQRTQQEDSAVYLCASSLDGSSYEQYFGPGTRLTVT.

The V gene is TRBV7-9, the J gene TRBJ1-2, with 8 nucleotides matching TRBD1. The ends lost 5 bases at V and 2 bases at J; junction bases unmatched: 7. CDR1 and CDR2 (germline): SEHNR, FQNEAQ (reference sequence). CDR3 size: 15 residues. CDR3 coding DNA: TGTGCCAGCAGCCCTACCCCAGGGGGCAACTATGGCTACACCTTC. Translated, it gives CASSPTPGGNYGYTF.

The chain links TRBV7-9 to TRBJ1-3; TRBD1 agrees at 7 bases. J gave up 0 bases and V 4 bases, and 0 bases lay outside the gene matches. CDR1 and CDR2 (germline): SEHNR, FQNEAQ (reference sequence). The CDR3 extends over 14 amino acids. The CDR3 DNA sequence: TGTGCCAGCAGCTGGGACAGCTCTGGAAACACCATATATTTT. Protein product: CASSWDSSGNTIYF.

The chain joins TRBV30 to TRBJ1-3; no clear D gene. V was shortened by 0 bases and J by 9 bases, with 3 bases between the two germline ends. This CDR3 region has 10 residues. The V gene's germline CDR1 is GTSNPN and CDR2 SVGIG (reference sequence). The chain's CDR3 is CAWSVGTIYF. The CDR3, as DNA: TGTGCCTGGAGTGTCGGCACCATATATTTT.

The chain uses TRBV7-2 and TRBJ1-3, with D tentatively TRBD1 (6 bases). V was clipped by 2 bases and J by 4 bases, with 12 bases between them. CDR1 SGHTA and CDR2 FQGNSA come from the germline V gene. The length of the CDR3 is 15 residues. The DNA for the CDR3 is TGTGCCAGCAGCTTACTCCAGGGGAGAGGAAACACCATATATTTT. It encodes CASSLLQGRGNTIYF.

DNA of the CDR3: TGTGCCAGCAGTTACGGGGAGCGAGTCCACGAGCAGTACTTC. Protein product: CASSYGERVHEQYF. The V and J genes are TRBV6-5 and TRBJ2-7; the D gene is possibly TRBD2 (5 bases). Germline CDR1 MNHEY, CDR2 SVGAGI. This CDR3 is built from 14 residues. Trimming cost V 2 bases and J 5 bases, with 13 bases left between them.

The V call is TRBV4-2, the J call TRBJ1-5, with 8 bases aligning to TRBD1. Germline CDR1 and CDR2: LGHNA and YNFKEQ. J gave up 7 bases and V 0 bases, and 8 bases lay outside the gene matches. The CDR3 runs to 16 residues. The CDR3 region is CASSQDLRGLEQPQHF. CDR3 sequence (DNA): TGTGCCAGCAGCCAAGATCTCAGGGGGCTGGAGCAGCCCCAGCATTTT.

The sample holds one count of this clone. The chain combines TRBV5-4 with TRBJ1-4, with D perhaps matching TRBD1 (6 bases). There are 14 residues in the CDR3. Germline lookup yields CDR1 SGHNT and CDR2 YYREEE (reference sequence). V lost 0 bases and J 6 bases, leaving 9 bases between the germline ends. The CDR3 DNA is TGTGCCAGCAGCTTGGGCCGACAGGATGAAAAACTGTTTTTT. Residues: CASSLGRQDEKLFF.

The rearrangement uses TRBV2 and TRBJ2-7, with 11 bases lining up with TRBD2. In germline, CDR1 is SNHLY, CDR2 FYNNEI. V was pared by 3 bases and J by 0 bases, with 10 bases of the junction left unmatched. This CDR3 comprises 18 residues. The CDR3 region is CASSDPSSGRSSSYEQYF. The CDR3 region has the DNA TGTGCCAGCAGTGATCCCTCTAGCGGGAGGTCAAGCTCCTACGAGCAGTACTTC.

The J gene is TRBJ1-2, the V gene TRBV10-3; TRBD1 matches 8 bases. V dropped 0 bases and J dropped 8; count of bases not matched to a gene: 2. The CDR3 extends over 13 amino acids. The germline CDR1 and CDR2 sequences are ENHRY and SYGVKD. This CDR3 is CAISESGQGGYTF. The CDR3 DNA sequence: TGTGCCATCAGTGAGTCAGGACAGGGCGGCTACACCTTC.

The chain recombines TRBV7-9 with TRBJ1-3; no firm D call. Germline CDR1 SEHNR, CDR2 FQNEAQ (reference sequence). This CDR3 region has 14 residues. V was shortened by 1 base and J by 2 bases, with 6 bases between the two germline ends. CDR3 bases: TGTGCCAGCAGCTTAGGTGGCACTGGAAACACCATATATTTT. This translates into CASSLGGTGNTIYF.

This clone appeared a single time. The chain has TRBV29-1 and TRBJ2-7; 8 nucleotides match TRBD1. The germline V gene has CDR1 SQVTM and CDR2 ANQGSEA. The CDR3 totals 13 residues. The V segment lost 6 bases and the J segment 5 bases; nucleotides outside the gene matches: 9. CDR3 bases: TGCAGCGTGCAGGCCAGGGGGCTAGACGAGCAGTACTTC. Amino acid sequence: CSVQARGLDEQYF.

The gene calls are TRBV27 and TRBJ2-6; TRBD1 is a possible D gene (5 bases). V lost 2 bases and J lost 4, with 12 bases in between. CDR1 and CDR2 (germline): MNHEY, SMNVEV (reference sequence). The CDR3 sequence is 16 residues long. This CDR3 reads CASSLRWGQGANVLTF. The CDR3 bases are TGTGCCAGCAGTTTAAGATGGGGCCAGGGGGCCAACGTCCTGACTTTC.

The rearrangement uses TRBV7-2 and TRBJ2-3; D not certain. V dropped 1 base and J dropped 6 bases, with 11 bases sitting between them. This CDR3 has 14 amino acids. Germline CDR1 and CDR2: SGHTA and FQGNSA. The CDR3 loop reads CASSLVVIDDTQYF. The CDR3 nucleotides read TGTGCCAGCAGCTTAGTAGTTATAGATGATACGCAGTATTTT.

The genes are TRBV5-1 and TRBJ2-5, with TRBD1 as a possible D gene (6 bases). CDR1 is SGHRS and CDR2 is YFSETQ in the germline V gene. Deletions cut 3 bases from V and 5 bases from J, with 14 bases between. CDR3 length: 14 amino acids. The CDR3 reads CASSYRAPDETQYF. In nucleotides, the CDR3 is TGCGCCAGCAGCTACAGGGCGCCTGATGAGACCCAGTACTTC.

The chain joins TRBV7-2 to TRBJ2-2; 8 bases agree with TRBD2. Germline V gene data show CDR1 as SGHTA and CDR2 as FQGNSA. V gave up 1 base and J gave up 5 bases; unmatched junction bases: 6. The CDR3 length is 16 residues. The CDR3 region is CASSLVIGRVTGELFF. For the CDR3, the DNA is TGTGCCAGCAGCTTAGTTATCGGGAGGGTAACCGGGGAGCTGTTTTTT.

The V and J genes are TRBV5-4 and TRBJ2-2, with TRBD1 matching over 7 bases. V lost 5 bases, J lost 6 bases, and 4 bases stayed unmatched. Germline values: CDR1 SGHNT, CDR2 YYREEE (reference sequence). The CDR3 runs to 13 residues. The CDR3 DNA follows: TGTGCCAGCAGGAGACAGGGATCCGGGGAGCTGTTTTTT. Translating gives CASRRQGSGELFF.